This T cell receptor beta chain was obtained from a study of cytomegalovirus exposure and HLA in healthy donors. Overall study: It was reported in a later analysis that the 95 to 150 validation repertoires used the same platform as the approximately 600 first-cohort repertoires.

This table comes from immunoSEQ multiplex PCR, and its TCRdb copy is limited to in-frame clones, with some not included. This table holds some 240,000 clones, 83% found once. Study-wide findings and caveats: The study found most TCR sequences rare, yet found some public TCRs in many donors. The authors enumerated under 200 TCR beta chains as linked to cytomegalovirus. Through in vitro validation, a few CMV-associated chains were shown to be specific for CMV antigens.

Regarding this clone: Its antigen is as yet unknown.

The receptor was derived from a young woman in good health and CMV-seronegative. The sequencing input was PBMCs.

The CDR3 is CASSSLGGLVYNEQFF. CDR3 DNA sequence: TGCGCCAGCAGCTCGCTCGGGGGGCTAGTCTACAATGAGCAGTTCTTC. This chain uses TRBV5-1 with TRBJ2-1; the D gene is possibly TRBD2 (7 bases). Germline V gene data show CDR1 as SGHRS and CDR2 as YFSETQ. The CDR3 spans 16 residues. Trimming stripped 3 bases from V and 3 bases from J, with 16 bases between.